This is a list of T cell receptor beta chains from one sample in a study of OX40 agonist ivuxolimab in advanced cancers. Here immunoSEQ multiplex PCR was the method, and the copy in TCRdb shows in-frame clones only, minus some. The sample has roughly 56,000 clones; over 75% are singletons. Sequenced material: CD4+ or CD8+ T cells sorted from blood, taken in a trial of the OX40 agonist ivuxolimab. All receptors derive from an adult with an advanced solid tumor such as melanoma, head and neck, liver or kidney cancer. CDR3s include the opening cysteine and the closing phenylalanine or tryptophan. D genes are given only for firm matches. Not all rows give a size; the values are once, few, many and, for expanded clones, a class.

clone_size | d_call | cdr3_length | j_call | v_call | cdr3_nt | cdr3_aa
once | NA | 13 | TRBJ1-1 | TRBV27 | TGTGCCAGCAGTTTAGGGATATACACTGAAGCTTTCTTT | CASSLGIYTEAFF
NA | NA | 14 | TRBJ2-1 | TRBV11-3 | TGTGCCAGCAGTTATAGAGGACCTGACAATGAGCAGTTCTTC | CASSYRGPDNEQFF
NA | NA | 13 | TRBJ2-7 | TRBV5-1 | TGCGCCAGCAGCTTCGGGACCTACTACGAGCAGTACTTC | CASSFGTYYEQYF
NA | TRBD2 | 16 | TRBJ2-7 | TRBV5-6 | TGTGCCAGCAGCCTTGGACTAGCGGAACTTAGGGACGAGCAGTACTTC | CASSLGLAELRDEQYF
NA | TRBD1 | 14 | TRBJ2-7 | TRBV11-2 | TGTGCCAGCAGACCCTCCGGGACAGGGCTAGAGCAGTACTTC | CASRPSGTGLEQYF
NA | NA | 14 | TRBJ2-1 | TRBV5-6 | TGTGCCAGCAGCCCTGGGGGACTTTACAATGAGCAGTTCTTC | CASSPGGLYNEQFF
NA | NA | 14 | TRBJ2-7 | TRBV15 | TGTGCCACCAGCATTAGGACAGCCTCCTACGAGCAGTACTTC | CATSIRTASYEQYF
NA | NA | 15 | TRBJ2-2 | TRBV4-3 | TGCGCCAGCAGCCAGGACTCCCGTACACCGGGGGAGCTGTTTTTT | CASSQDSRTPGELFF
once | NA | 10 | TRBJ1-4 | TRBV2 | TGTGCCAGCGGAGGGCAAAAACTGTTTTTT | CASGGQKLFF
NA | TRBD1 | 18 | TRBJ1-2 | TRBV2 | TGTGCCAGCAGTGTTGCGACAGGGGATTTACCCTATAACTATGGCTACACCTTC | CASSVATGDLPYNYGYTF
NA | TRBD1 | 15 | TRBJ2-2 | TRBV5-1 | TGCGCCAGCAGCTCCGACAGGGGCCCGACCGGGGAGCTGTTTTTT | CASSSDRGPTGELFF
NA | NA | 16 | TRBJ2-2 | TRBV28 | TGTGCCAGCAGTTTGTTGACACGGGAGAACACCGGGGAGCTGTTTTTT | CASSLLTRENTGELFF
NA | NA | 18 | TRBJ2-3 | TRBV28 | TGTGCCAGCAGTTCAGGTGGTTGGAACAGGGTAGGCACAGATACGCAGTATTTT | CASSSGGWNRVGTDTQYF
many | TRBD1 | 12 | TRBJ1-1 | TRBV9 | TGTGCCAGCAGCACCGGACAGGGTCGGGCTTTCTTT | CASSTGQGRAFF
NA | NA | 14 | TRBJ2-7 | TRBV28 | TGTGCCAGCTCGAAAGAAGGGTTTTCCTACGAGCAGTACTTC | CASSKEGFSYEQYF
NA | NA | 13 | TRBJ2-7 | TRBV5-1 | TGCGCCAGCAGCGGGGGGCTGTCCTACGAGCAGTACTTC | CASSGGLSYEQYF
NA | TRBD2 | 15 | TRBJ2-2 | TRBV7-3 | TGTGCCAGCAGTGTAGCGGGAGGGCTTTCCGGGGAGCTGTTTTTT | CASSVAGGLSGELFF
NA | NA | 18 | TRBJ2-1 | TRBV4-2 | TGTGCCAGCTCCGACGCCCTTATGACGGAGGGCCCGTACAATGAGCAGTTCTTC | CASSDALMTEGPYNEQFF
NA | NA | 13 | TRBJ1-2 | TRBV7-8 | TGTGCCAGCAGCCCGGAGGGGCGGACGGGCTACACCTTC | CASSPEGRTGYTF
NA | NA | 12 | TRBJ2-1 | TRBV6-1 | TGTGCCAGCTCGCGGAGCGACGATGAGCAGTTCTTC | CASSRSDDEQFF
NA | NA | 13 | TRBJ1-1 | TRBV6-4 | TGTGCCAGCAGTATGGACGGGCACACTGAAGCTTTCTTT | CASSMDGHTEAFF
NA | NA | 13 | TRBJ2-7 | TRBV27 | TGTGCCAGCAGTATAACGGAAGGCTACGAGCAGTACTTC | CASSITEGYEQYF
NA | TRBD1 | 16 | TRBJ2-2 | TRBV6-5 | TGTGCCAGCAGTTACTGGACAGGGGAGGGCACCGGGGAGCTGTTTTTT | CASSYWTGEGTGELFF
NA | NA | 14 | TRBJ2-2 | TRBV19 | TGTGCCAGTCGTCCGGGAGTGGTCACCGGGGAGCTGTTTTTT | CASRPGVVTGELFF
NA | NA | 12 | TRBJ2-1 | TRBV6-6 | TGTGCCAGCAGTTCCTTTGACAATGAGCAGTTCTTC | CASSSFDNEQFF
NA | TRBD2 | 15 | TRBJ2-2 | TRBV28 | TGTGCCAGCCTAAGGGCGGGAGAGAACACCGGGGAGCTGTTTTTT | CASLRAGENTGELFF
NA | TRBD2 | 16 | TRBJ2-3 | TRBV28 | TGTGCCAGCAGTCCCTCGGCGGGGGGCCGGAAGGCTACGCAGTATTTT | CASSPSAGGRKATQYF
NA | NA | 13 | TRBJ2-3 | TRBV27 | TGTGCCAGCAGTCCAGGGGTCATAAATACGCAGTATTTT | CASSPGVINTQYF
NA | NA | 15 | TRBJ2-3 | TRBV9 | TGTGCCAGCAGCGTAGAAGGAGGGACGGCAGATACGCAGTATTTT | CASSVEGGTADTQYF
NA | NA | 17 | TRBJ1-5 | TRBV18 | TGTGCCAGCTCATCCTCGTATGGGTATGTTGGCAATCAGCCCCAGCATTTT | CASSSSYGYVGNQPQHF
NA | NA | 14 | TRBJ2-5 | TRBV7-9 | TGTGCCAGCAGCTTAGTACTTGGCCAAGAGACCCAGTACTTC | CASSLVLGQETQYF
once | NA | 17 | TRBJ2-3 | TRBV4-3 | TGCGCCAGCAGCCAAGGCCGGGAGCCAAAAGGCACAGATACGCAGTATTTT | CASSQGREPKGTDTQYF
NA | NA | 14 | TRBJ2-1 | TRBV7-2 | TGTGCCAGCAGCTCGGGTAACTCCTACAATGAGCAGTTCTTC | CASSSGNSYNEQFF
NA | NA | 13 | TRBJ1-2 | TRBV6-1 | TGTGCCAGCAGTGATGGGGAGCCGCAAGGCTACACCTTC | CASSDGEPQGYTF
NA | NA | 16 | TRBJ1-4 | TRBV7-9 | TGTGCCAGCAGCTTAACCCTACAGGGTCCCAATGAAAAACTGTTTTTT | CASSLTLQGPNEKLFF
once | TRBD1 | 15 | TRBJ1-1 | TRBV4-3 | TGCGCCAGCAGCCAAGAACGGGACAGGGGGGATGAAGCTTTCTTT | CASSQERDRGDEAFF
NA | NA | 15 | TRBJ2-7 | TRBV2 | TGTGCCAGCAGTGAAGGGCAGGGACGTTCCTACGAGCAGTACTTC | CASSEGQGRSYEQYF
NA | NA | 17 | TRBJ2-3 | TRBV7-9 | TGTGCCAGCAGCTTAGCGCTACGGGGTTCTAGCACAGATACGCAGTATTTT | CASSLALRGSSTDTQYF
once | NA | 14 | TRBJ2-5 | TRBV27 | TGTGCCAGCAGGTTGGGGGGCAGTCAAGAGACCCAGTACTTC | CASRLGGSQETQYF